This TCR beta chain derives from a study of cytomegalovirus exposure and HLA in healthy donors (dated by TCRdb to about 2017). In terms of the full investigation: An earlier analysis of approximately 550 of the donors reported approximately 270 Gb of sequence data and some 120 million unique TCR beta sequences from approximately 180 million T cells. A separate validation cohort of some 130 different subjects was used in addition to the approximately 640-subject first cohort. All discovery cohort repertoires had been generated using a single sequencing platform. A later genetic analysis used genome-wide SNP genotypes for about three fifths of the 666 donors, treating that subset as a discovery cohort. Rather than drawing on any new phenotypic data, the later analysis identified candidate immune exposures from TCR beta sequences and the way those sequences occurred across donors. Class I and class II HLA loci were covered by the typing at four-digit resolution. The study used immunosequencing to profile the T cell repertoires of several hundred subjects and linked those repertoires to cytomegalovirus serostatus. Among some 410 genotyped donors of the cohort, an average of around 240,000 unique TCR beta nucleotide sequences were sequenced per donor, roughly a sixth of them non-productive. Alongside the repertoire data, information on donor age, sex, ethnicity and CMV serostatus was compiled. An earlier analysis of approximately 500 of the donors applied high-throughput TCR beta sequencing to assess whether each TCR beta V gene segment acted as functional or pseudogenic. Typing coverage differed by locus: A, B, C, DRB1 and DQB1 were typed in about 620-640 donors, DQA1 in about 510, DPA1 in around 610, and DPB1 in around 490. The study aimed to test whether cataloging public T cell receptors could reveal signatures of past pathogen exposure. Among the roughly 400 genotyped donors, approximately 77% belonged to the genetic ancestry cluster associated with self-reported Caucasian donors. A later analysis re-analyzed previously published TCR beta repertoires from about 730 donors and added high-resolution HLA genotyping to study TCR occurrence patterns. A few DR-DQ haplotypes were handled as single units for association and clustering because linkage in the cohort was strong. To predict cytomegalovirus infection status, the study brought together high-throughput TCR immunosequencing, statistical association of individual TCRs with disease status, and machine learning. An early release that covered around 590 HLA-typed donors contained about 300 gigabases of sequencing data and around 80 million unique TCR sequences.

Libraries were prepared through the immunoSEQ multiplex PCR assay. The multiplex PCR relied on a mix of 60 forward primers for TCR Vbeta segments and 13 reverse primers for TCR Jbeta segments. The CDR3 region of rearranged TCR beta genes was amplified from genomic DNA by a multiplex PCR assay. On the Illumina HiSeq System, the amplified TCR beta libraries were sequenced as 87-base-pair reads. The original methods were these. Across the roughly 700 repertoires, a later analysis counted 60 million to 90 million unique TCR beta chains, some 11 million of which were shared by at least two donors. Raw reads were error-corrected and collapsed into unique sequences by a nearest-neighbor algorithm in which closely related sequences were merged to remove PCR and sequencing errors. To assign V, D and J gene segments, CDR3 sequences were aligned to IMGT reference sequences. For a sequence to be retained, a match of at least six nucleotides to both a V gene segment and a J gene segment was required. Rearrangements were called productive when the CDR3 lacked stop codons and stayed in frame with V and J; all others were non-productive. CDR3 was defined by IMGT convention, running from the second conserved V-encoded cysteine to the conserved J-encoded phenylalanine. The earlier analysis of 587 of the donors excluded sequences that lacked an unambiguous match to a single V gene segment. An earlier analysis of fewer than 750 of the donors classified V segments as functional when productive rearrangements were above 56.7% and as segregating when the standard deviation between donors was above 5%. To diagnose cytomegalovirus status from the catalog of TCR beta chain sequences, a statistical classification framework was built. In a later analysis, TCR nucleotide sequences were compared against IMGT/GENE-DB human TR gene sequences so that V and J genes could be assigned. Using the TCRdist pipeline, a later analysis assigned CDR3 sequences along with most-parsimonious VDJ recombination scenarios. In a later analysis, each TCR beta chain was defined by its CDR3 amino acid sequence together with its V-gene family, and reads lacking a unique V-gene family were excluded. In a later analysis, 550 to 650 highly shared, low-generation-probability nucleotide sequences were removed to address suspected cross-contamination and a sequencing artifact. In a later analysis, a clonal expansion index for each public chain was calculated from normalized within-repertoire ranks of inferred template counts. A later analysis computed generation probabilities with a VDJ recombination model fitted to out-of-frame rearrangements, and checked the results against IGoR. Hypergeometric tests were used in a later analysis to score TCR-TCR, TCR-HLA and TCR-CMV co-occurrence, with a repertoire-size bias correction applied to the TCR pairs. A later analysis estimated false discovery rates by permuting HLA or CMV assignments 20 times. In a later analysis, co-occurring TCRs were grouped with DBSCAN, and TCRdist sequence similarity was added when clustering was performed within HLA-allele-positive subsets. Repertoires with fewer than 30,000 or more than 120,000 public chains were left out of co-occurrence clustering, as were about 5 repertoires with anomalous nucleotide sharing. TCRdb mirrors the immuneACCESS table, restricted to in-frame sequences. Some clones are absent from its copies; in checked studies, under half trace to an unresolved V gene, and the reason for the others is unknown. That table furnishes V, J and clone size, whereas the DNA furnished D and trimming. Here the sample has about 240,000 clones; approximately 82% occur a single time. The ten largest clones add up to roughly 7.4% of the sample.

Spanning cysteine to phenylalanine, the CDR3 consists of 13 amino acids. The entry retains the CDR3 DNA only, 39 bases that are in frame from base 1. Deletion took 2 bases off V and 8 bases off J, with a span of 12 bases between the germline ends. Via the germline V gene (reference sequence), CDR1 is MNHEY and CDR2 SMNVEV. To note about this clone: Which antigen it targets is not known. Base qualities are missing; no much larger clone stands one base away.

The cohort was made up of about 670 healthy bone marrow donors. At the time of sampling, every cohort member was nominally healthy, though immune exposures that went unrecorded were likely present. The donor was CMV seropositive and was included in the group of approximately 300 seropositive cohort members. A peripheral blood sample was provided by each donor, and peripheral blood mononuclear cells were used for TCR beta sequencing. The Qiagen DNeasy Blood Extraction Kit was used to extract genomic DNA from the blood cell samples. Study-level results and caveats: Correlated functional status among segregating V segments might reflect linkage disequilibrium, but an unknown experimental factor could not be ruled out. In a later analysis, several top co-occurrence clusters were reported to appear linked to parvovirus B19, influenza, CMV and Epstein-Barr virus. In the study, about 150 TCR beta chains were listed as associated with cytomegalovirus. Because HLA typing was unavailable for some donors at each locus, only the typed subset was used in association tests. Strong co-occurrence of HLA alleles, especially DR and DQ, made assigning TCR associations to individual alleles difficult. In a later analysis, most CMV-associated TCR beta chains were found to appear HLA-restricted, with HLA associations seemingly driven largely by CMV exposure. In a later analysis, over 15,000 TCR beta sequences were associated with specific HLA alleles at a false discovery rate of 0.05. Most TCR sequences were seen in very few donors, while some public TCRs were found in many individuals. A cluster of highly shared sequence variants was judged likely to be a technical artifact of the sequencing pipeline. In a later analysis, TCR association rates were found to vary across HLA loci, with the most associated TCRs seen for DRB1 alleles and the fewest for HLA-C alleles. Because counts were too low, more than 15 rarely observed V segments, including chromosome 9 orphons, were left out of the earlier analysis of 587 of the donors. The authors suggested that the approach could potentially be generalized to other disease states and immunological phenotypes. The classifier was reported to diagnose cytomegalovirus status with high specificity and sensitivity in both the original and validation cohorts. Only TCR beta chains were sequenced in this cohort, and the absence of alpha or paired-chain data limited detectable features. In a later analysis, HLA-associated TCR beta chains showed more clonal expansion and lower generation probabilities than non-associated chains that were equally common. Immune exposure information for the cohort was limited to CMV serostatus. In a later genetic analysis, fewer N-insertions in productive TCRs were reported among donors in an Asian-associated ancestry cluster than the roughly 700-donor mean. Some IMGT-functional V segments, including TRBV6-2 and TRBV6-3, could not be distinguished by the 87-base-pair reads and were therefore excluded. In a later genetic analysis, a missense DCLRE1C variant was associated with V-gene and J-gene trimming of TCR beta chains, and the association was replicated in an independent cohort. In an earlier analysis of over 550 of the donors, most TCR beta V segments were observed in productive rearrangements about 87% or about 30% of the time, broadly matching IMGT annotations. The presence/absence analyses assumed that sequencing depth was roughly uniform across donors, and that assumption may not be true. A further reported finding was that TCR beta sequences accurately predicted the HLA-A and HLA-B alleles for most subjects in the first cohort. Three of the identified cytomegalovirus-associated TCR beta chains were confirmed in vitro to be specific for cytomegalovirus antigens.

The TCR sequence derives from a woman aged 55-69 years in good health and CMV-seropositive. Input material: PBMCs. Rearrangement joined TRBV27 to TRBJ1-2; the D gene is perhaps TRBD1, on 6 matching bases. The DNA reads TGTGCCAGCAGTTTAAACAGGGCCCACGGCTACACCTTC. Translated, it gives CASSLNRAHGYTF.